The 10 T cell receptor beta chains in this list originate from one sample, sequenced in a study of graft-versus-host responses after intestinal transplantation. The antigens for these receptors are not known. Repertoires were generated with immunoSEQ multiplex PCR, while TCRdb's copy carries only in-frame clones and drops some. The table has about 110,000 clones, just under 95% seen once. Material: unstimulated CD8+ T cells sorted from spleen or lymph node cells, obtained before intestinal transplant. The receptors stem from a human donor who received an intestinal transplant.

The chain has TRBV28 and TRBJ2-5, with 12 positions matching TRBD1. Germline trimming cut 3 bases from V and 4 bases from J; bases unmatched to any gene: 9. This CDR3 spans 17 amino acids. Germline CDR1 and CDR2: MDHEN and SYDVKM. Here the CDR3 reads CASSLIGGQGARETQYF. The CDR3 nucleotides are TGTGCCAGCAGTTTGATAGGGGGACAGGGGGCGCGAGAGACCCAGTACTTC. The variable domain in full, completed from reference TRBV28 and TRBJ2-5, reads DVKVTQSSRYLVKRTGEKVFLECVQDMDHENMFWYRQDPGLGLRLIYFSYDVKMKEKGDIPEGYSVSREKKERFSLILESASTNQTSMYLCASSLIGGQGARETQYFGPGTRLLVL.

This clone was seen only once. V usage is TRBV9 and J usage is TRBJ2-3; D gene ambiguous. The V gene lost 4 bases and the J gene lost 0 bases, with 12 bases spanning the gap. This CDR3 has 15 residues. Germline V gene sequence: CDR1 SGDLS, CDR2 YYNGEE. The CDR3 coding sequence is TGTGCCAGCAGCCGAGGCGCGACTAGCACAGATACGCAGTATTTT. It codes for CASSRGATSTDTQYF.

CDR3 loop: CASSSGLAESGAQYF. CDR3 coding DNA: TGTGCCAGCAGCTCTGGACTAGCGGAATCTGGGGCCCAGTACTTC. The chain carries TRBV7-3 and TRBJ2-5; TRBD2 aligns across 10 bases. With V trimmed by 4 bases and J by 9 bases, 11 bases remained unmatched. The CDR3 totals 15 residues. The V gene's germline CDR1 is SGHTA and CDR2 FQGTGA.

The rearrangement joins TRBV25-1 to TRBJ2-7; 7 bases align to TRBD1. This CDR3 spans 15 amino acids. J gave up 4 bases and V 1 base, and 7 bases lay outside the gene matches. Germline-derived CDR1 and CDR2 are MGHDK and SYGVNS. Written as DNA, the CDR3 is TGTGCCAGCAGTGAATCCAGGCCCAGGGGGTACGAGCAGTACTTC. This sequence encodes CASSESRPRGYEQYF.

The rearrangement uses TRBV6-1 and TRBJ1-1, with a possible D match to TRBD1 (5 bases). This CDR3 has 13 amino acids. Germline V gene data show CDR1 as MNHNS and CDR2 as SASEGT. Trimming removed 1 base at V and 10 bases at J, with 13 bases between. CDR3 in amino acids: CASSEGPGSSAFF. The CDR3 DNA reads as TGTGCCAGCAGTGAAGGTCCAGGGTCTTCAGCTTTCTTT.

This chain's CDR3 is CASSIGDSVEQFF. The CDR3, as DNA: TGTGCCAGCAGCATAGGGGACAGCGTGGAGCAGTTCTTC. The chain couples TRBV6-5 to TRBJ2-1, with 7 positions matching TRBD1. With V trimmed by 6 bases and J by 10 bases, 9 bases remained unmatched. The length of the CDR3 is 13 residues. CDR1 and CDR2 (germline): MNHEY, SVGAGI.

This chain uses TRBV5-1 with TRBJ2-7, with D possibly being TRBD1 or TRBD2 (5 bases each). Germline lookup yields CDR1 SGHRS and CDR2 YFSETQ. Trimming took off 0 bases at V and 5 bases at J, with 15 bases between the two ends. This CDR3 has 15 residues. The CDR3 loop is CASSLGSGPGHEQYF. DNA for the CDR3: TGCGCCAGCAGCTTGGGTTCGGGACCAGGCCACGAGCAGTACTTC.

The chain couples TRBV7-3 to TRBJ2-1; the D gene is possibly TRBD2 (6 bases). The V end was cut by 5 bases, the J end by 6 bases, with 17 bases between. Germline V gene data show CDR1 as SGHTA and CDR2 as FQGTGA. This CDR3 has 15 amino acids. The DNA of the CDR3 is TGTGCCAGCAGCCCGTCTACTAGCCCATCCAATGAGCAGTTCTTC. This encodes CASSPSTSPSNEQFF.

The CDR3 protein is CASSVGDSALVDTQYF. The DNA for the CDR3 is TGTGCCAGCAGCGTAGGGGACAGCGCGCTGGTGGATACGCAGTATTTT. V gene TRBV9 combines with J gene TRBJ2-3; TRBD1 aligns across 7 bases. Per germline, CDR1 SGDLS and CDR2 YYNGEE. The CDR3 covers 16 residues. The junction had 10 bases not matched to a gene; V was cut back by 0 bases and J by 6 bases.

The rearrangement links TRBV27 to TRBJ1-3; D gene unclear. The CDR3 runs 14 residues. The germline V gene has CDR1 MNHEY and CDR2 SMNVEV (reference sequence). The V and J ends lost 4 bases and 0 bases respectively, with 7 bases between them. The CDR3 DNA follows: TGTGCCAGCAGTTCAGACTTCTCTGGAAACACCATATATTTT. This codes for CASSSDFSGNTIYF.